One sample yielded the 22 T cell receptor beta chains listed below, sequenced in a study of beta chain features in type 1 diabetes. The study reverse transcribed the entire isolated RNA, so it sequenced expressed TCRB transcripts. TCRdb keeps only in-frame clones here, not all; method: immunoSEQ multiplex PCR. The sample consists of under 900,000 clones, about a sixth of them appearing once. The sequenced sample consisted of naive CD4+ T cells from blood. The receptors originated from a woman aged 18-29 years in good health.

The chain recombines TRBV4-3 with TRBJ1-4, with D possibly TRBD1 on 5 matching bases. CDR3 length: 15 amino acids. With 0 bases removed from V and 10 bases from J, the gap between germline ends came to 15 bases. CDR1 is LGHNA, CDR2 YSLEER, per germline. This CDR3 is CASSQDGQGGLKLFF. CDR3 coding DNA: TGCGCCAGCAGCCAAGATGGCCAGGGAGGCTTAAAACTGTTTTTT.

This clone was counted a few times. The chain has TRBV6-6 and TRBJ2-1; 14 nucleotides align to TRBD2. CDR1 and CDR2 (germline): MNHNY, SVGAGI (reference sequence). The V segment lost 3 bases and the J segment 5 bases; nucleotides outside the gene matches: 3. The CDR3 loop spans 16 amino acids. The CDR3 spells CASSYRLAGGDNEQFF. The CDR3 DNA reads as TGTGCCAGCAGTTATAGACTAGCGGGAGGGGACAATGAGCAGTTCTTC.

This clone was seen a few times. The V call is TRBV21-1, the J call TRBJ2-5; the listed D gene, TRBD2, was not tested against the DNA. TRBV21-1 counts as a pseudogene. This CDR3 contains 14 residues. The DNA for the CDR3 is TGTGCCAGCACCCGTCATCTAGCGGAAGAGACCCAGTACTTC. Its protein is CASTRHLAEETQYF.

The J gene is TRBJ2-6, the V gene TRBV11-2; D is uncertain. The CDR3 is 15 residues long. The V gene lost 4 bases and the J gene lost 0 bases, with 7 bases spanning the gap. CDR1 and CDR2 from the germline V gene are SGHAT and FQNNGV. CDR3 in amino acids: CASSSGYSGANVLTF. The CDR3 nucleotides read TGTGCCAGCAGCTCTGGGTACTCTGGGGCCAACGTCCTGACTTTC.

The genes are TRBV27 and TRBJ2-7; 8 nucleotides line up with TRBD1. The V gene's germline CDR1 is MNHEY and CDR2 SMNVEV (reference sequence). The CDR3 is made up of 13 amino acids. With V trimmed by 8 bases and J by 2 bases, 5 bases remained unmatched. The DNA of the CDR3 is TGTGCCAGCGGACGGACAGGGACCTACGAGCAGTACTTC. Amino acids: CASGRTGTYEQYF.

This chain uses TRBV5-4 with TRBJ2-3; no clear D gene. Germline V gene lookup returns CDR1 SGHNT and CDR2 YYREEE (reference sequence). The CDR3 has 13 amino acids. With 4 bases removed from V and 1 base from J, the gap between germline ends came to 7 bases. The DNA for the CDR3 is TGTGCCAGCAGCAGCTGGGGCACAGATACGCAGTATTTT. Translating gives CASSSWGTDTQYF.

The V gene is TRBV28, the J gene TRBJ1-4; a possible D gene is TRBD1 (6 bases). Trimming stripped 6 bases from V and 6 bases from J, with 17 bases between. This CDR3 region has 15 residues. Germline lookup yields CDR1 MDHEN and CDR2 SYDVKM. CDR3 region: CASSPSGGSYEKLFF. CDR3 DNA sequence: TGTGCCAGCAGCCCGTCCGGGGGCTCGTATGAAAAACTGTTTTTT.

CDR3 residues: CASSTPGLAGGYEQYF. For the CDR3, the DNA is TGTGCCAGCAGTACCCCGGGACTAGCGGGAGGCTACGAGCAGTACTTC. The V call is TRBV28, the J call TRBJ2-7, with 15 bases matching TRBD2. With V trimmed by 5 bases and J by 3 bases, 5 bases remained unmatched. This CDR3 has 16 residues. Germline V lookup: CDR1 MDHEN, CDR2 SYDVKM. Together with reference TRBV28 and TRBJ2-7, the CDR3 gives the full variable domain: DVKVTQSSRYLVKRTGEKVFLECVQDMDHENMFWYRQDPGLGLRLIYFSYDVKMKEKGDIPEGYSVSREKKERFSLILESASTNQTSMYLCASSTPGLAGGYEQYFGPGTRLTVT.

This clone has only a few counts. The same CDR3 also results from other DNA sequences found in this sample. The CDR3 region is CASSLTSGRYNEQFF. The CDR3 DNA reads as TGCGCCAGCAGCTTAACTAGCGGGCGGTACAATGAGCAGTTCTTC. The chain combines TRBV5-1 with TRBJ2-1; 9 bases are a match to TRBD2. CDR1 is SGHRS, CDR2 YFSETQ, per germline. This CDR3 spans 15 amino acids. V shed 2 bases and J 4 bases; nucleotides not matched to a gene: 4. Full variable domain (remainder filled in from reference TRBV5-1 and TRBJ2-1): KAGVTQTPRYLIKTRGQQVTLSCSPISGHRSVSWYQQTPGQGLQFLFEYFSETQRNKGNFPGRFSGRQFSNSRSEMNVSTLELGDSALYLCASSLTSGRYNEQFFGPGTRLTVL.

A few counts support this clone. This rearrangement joins TRBV7-2 to TRBJ2-7; perhaps TRBD2 as D (6 bases). V was trimmed by 4 bases and J by 2 bases, leaving 18 bases between them. There are 16 residues in the CDR3. Germline CDR1 and CDR2: SGHTA and FQGNSA. The DNA for the CDR3 is TGTGCCAGCAGCTACGCTGGGGGACTCTCCCCCTACGAGCAGTACTTC. As protein: CASSYAGGLSPYEQYF.

V and J are TRBV5-4 and TRBJ2-1; TRBD2 matches at 8 bases. The germline V gene has CDR1 SGHNT and CDR2 YYREEE (reference sequence). J gave up 6 bases and V 3 bases, and 5 bases lay outside the gene matches. There are 14 residues in the CDR3. CDR3 sequence: CASSSGTRINEQFF. CDR3 DNA: TGTGCCAGCAGCTCCGGGACTAGGATCAATGAGCAGTTCTTC.

This chain joins TRBV5-1 and TRBJ2-7; weak D call: TRBD1 (5 bases). CDR3 length equals 15 residues. V was cut by 4 bases and J by 3 bases, with 17 bases left in between. CDR1 and CDR2 (germline): SGHRS, YFSETQ. CDR3 protein: CASSPPWGTGYEQYF. The DNA for the CDR3 is TGCGCCAGCAGCCCTCCTTGGGGAACAGGCTACGAGCAGTACTTC. The full variable domain, with the rest looked up from reference TRBV5-1 and TRBJ2-7, is KAGVTQTPRYLIKTRGQQVTLSCSPISGHRSVSWYQQTPGQGLQFLFEYFSETQRNKGNFPGRFSGRQFSNSRSEMNVSTLELGDSALYLCASSPPWGTGYEQYFGPGTRLTVT.

This clone was seen a handful of times. The chain couples TRBV5-4 to TRBJ2-3; D gene unclear. The V gene lost 2 bases and the J gene lost 4 bases, with 11 bases spanning the gap. Looked up from germline, CDR1 is SGHNT and CDR2 is YYREEE (reference sequence). The CDR3 loop spans 14 amino acids. The CDR3 bases are TGTGCCAGCAGCTTAGGCGTTAGCTCAGATACGCAGTATTTT. It codes for CASSLGVSSDTQYF.

This clone was counted a few times. The chain has TRBV7-9 and TRBJ2-1; D unclear. Germline lookup yields CDR1 SEHNR and CDR2 FQNEAQ (reference sequence). V lost 3 bases, J lost 10 bases, and 4 bases lay in between. This CDR3 region has 10 residues. This chain's CDR3 is CASSFREQFF. As DNA, the CDR3 is TGTGCCAGCAGCTTCCGGGAGCAGTTCTTC.

This chain connects TRBV5-1 to TRBJ2-7, with D uncertain. Trimming shortened V by 4 bases and J by 2 bases, and 16 bases separated the two germline ends. Germline V lookup: CDR1 SGHRS, CDR2 YFSETQ. CDR3 length equals 15 residues. The CDR3 is CASSTQPQGTYEQYF. The CDR3 nucleotides read TGCGCCAGCAGCACCCAACCACAAGGAACCTACGAGCAGTACTTC.

The sample holds a few counts of this clone. J is TRBJ1-2 and V is TRBV14, with no clear D. V was trimmed by 4 bases and J by 7 bases, leaving 31 bases between them. CDR1 and CDR2 (germline): SGHDN, FVKESK. This CDR3 has 19 residues. CDR3 sequence reads: CASSPTKGLVSWMSSGYTF. CDR3 DNA sequence: TGTGCCAGCAGCCCGACTAAAGGGTTAGTCAGTTGGATGTCGAGTGGCTACACCTTC.

The chain carries TRBV10-1 and TRBJ2-7, with TRBD2 matching 9 bases. Trimming at V came to 5 bases and at J to 2 bases, leaving 4 bases not matched to a gene. Germline CDR1 WNHNN, CDR2 SYGVQD (reference sequence). This CDR3 is 14 amino acids long. CDR3 loop: CASSKAGGPYEQYF. In DNA, the CDR3 is TGCGCCAGCAGTAAGGCGGGAGGGCCCTACGAGCAGTACTTC.

V is TRBV7-2 and J is TRBJ1-2; TRBD1 might be the D (6 bases). Germline V gene data show CDR1 as SGHTA and CDR2 as FQGNSA. The CDR3 contains 15 residues. Between the trimmed V and J ends, which lost 1 base and 1 base, there was a span of 10 bases. DNA for the CDR3: TGTGCCAGCAGCTTAGAAGGGGGATTTAACTATGGCTACACCTTC. This gives the protein CASSLEGGFNYGYTF.

This clone was detected a few times. This chain uses TRBV7-3 with TRBJ1-1; D is perhaps TRBD1 (6 bases). This CDR3 is built from 13 residues. Germline V gene data show CDR1 as SGHTA and CDR2 as FQGTGA. The germline V and J ends were trimmed by 2 bases and 4 bases, with 8 bases remaining between them. Here the CDR3 reads CASSLSRGTEAFF. In nucleotides, the CDR3 is TGTGCCAGCAGCTTATCCAGGGGCACTGAAGCTTTCTTT. The full variable domain, with the rest looked up from reference TRBV7-3 and TRBJ1-1, is GAGVSQTPSNKVTEKGKYVELRCDPISGHTALYWYRQSLGQGPEFLIYFQGTGAADDSGLPNDRFFAVRPEGSVSTLKIQRTERGDSAVYLCASSLSRGTEAFFGQGTRLTVV.

This chain's CDR3 is CASSYASVLETQYF. The DNA of the CDR3 is TGTGCCAGCAGTTACGCCTCGGTTTTGGAGACCCAGTACTTC. The chain joins TRBV6-5 to TRBJ2-5, with D uncertain. Trimming cost V 2 bases and J 5 bases, with 12 bases left between them. This CDR3 spans 14 amino acids. Germline assignment: CDR1 MNHEY and CDR2 SVGAGI.

This clone was observed a few times. V is TRBV4-1 and J is TRBJ2-2, with D hard to call. CDR3 size: 16 residues. The ends were cut back, 1 base at V and 0 bases at J, with 9 bases in the middle. Germline loops: CDR1 MGHRA, CDR2 YSYEKL. The CDR3 spells CASSQAATANTGELFF. The CDR3, as DNA: TGCGCCAGCAGCCAAGCGGCTACCGCGAACACCGGGGAGCTGTTTTTT.

J is TRBJ2-2 and V is TRBV4-2, with a weak D call TRBD1 (6 bases). The CDR3 contains 16 residues. The V end lost 0 bases, the J end lost 0 bases, and 8 bases lay between the germline ends. The germline V gene encodes CDR1 LGHNA and CDR2 YNFKEQ. CDR3 region: CASSQDGTPNTGELFF. In nucleotides, the CDR3 is TGTGCCAGCAGCCAAGACGGGACACCGAACACCGGGGAGCTGTTTTTT.